This is a list of T cell receptor beta chains from one sample in a study of siplizumab effects on memory and regulatory T cells. The repertoire was sequenced with immunoSEQ multiplex PCR; TCRdb's copy has only in-frame clones and lacks some. The data contain over 100,000 clones, roughly nine tenths of them seen just once; the ten biggest clones take up around 0.73%. The source material was Tregs sorted from blood. The receptors were sampled from a human donor in good health. CDR3s include the opening cysteine and the closing phenylalanine or tryptophan. D genes are given only for firm matches. Not every row has a clone size; where given, it reads once, few, many or a size class.

TRBV7-9,few,TRBD1,TRBJ1-2,CASSKGQGIPYGYTF,TGTGCCAGCAGCAAGGGACAGGGGATACCCTATGGCTACACCTTC
TRBV6-5,.,TRBD1,TRBJ1-4,CASSYSNGQGHEKLFF,TGTGCCAGCAGTTACTCGAACGGACAGGGCCACGAAAAACTGTTTTTT
TRBV5-6,.,.,TRBJ1-1,CASSWRGATPEAFF,TGTGCCAGCAGCTGGAGAGGGGCCACACCTGAAGCTTTCTTT
TRBV7-9,.,.,TRBJ1-1,CASSLEQMNTEAFF,TGTGCCAGCAGCTTAGAACAGATGAACACTGAAGCTTTCTTT
TRBV6-6,.,.,TRBJ2-4,CASNDRPKNIQYF,TGTGCCAGCAATGACAGGCCAAAGAACATTCAGTACTTC
TRBV28,.,.,TRBJ1-1,CASSLRGESTEAFF,TGTGCCAGCAGTTTAAGGGGGGAGTCTACTGAAGCTTTCTTT
TRBV7-9,.,.,TRBJ2-7,CASSPASYEQYF,TGTGCCAGCAGCCCTGCCAGCTACGAGCAGTACTTC
TRBV11-2,.,.,TRBJ2-3,CASSLVSNTDTQYF,TGTGCCAGCAGCTTAGTCTCTAACACAGATACGCAGTATTTT
TRBV2,once,TRBD1,TRBJ1-5,CASSDGTARYQPQHF,TGTGCCAGCAGTGATGGGACAGCCAGATATCAGCCCCAGCATTTT
TRBV5-1,.,.,TRBJ2-7,CASSPGLSGEQYF,TGCGCCAGCAGCCCGGGCCTAAGCGGCGAGCAGTACTTC
TRBV18,once,TRBD1,TRBJ2-7,CASSKTGSGAYEQYF,TGTGCCAGCTCCAAGACAGGGAGTGGAGCCTACGAGCAGTACTTC
TRBV14,.,.,TRBJ1-2,CASSLGGDGSGYTF,TGTGCCAGCAGCCTCGGGGGTGATGGATCCGGCTACACCTTC
TRBV11-2,.,.,TRBJ2-3,CASSLVVAPSTDTQYF,TGTGCCAGCAGCTTAGTCGTAGCTCCAAGCACAGATACGCAGTATTTT
TRBV27,once,.,TRBJ1-5,CASSLSQVTQPQHF,TGTGCCAGCAGTTTATCGCAGGTTACTCAGCCCCAGCATTTT
TRBV15,.,TRBD1,TRBJ1-1,CATSRGGSRRTGDTEAFF,TGTGCCACCAGCAGAGGAGGGTCCCGAAGGACAGGGGACACTGAAGCTTTCTTT
TRBV5-1,.,TRBD1,TRBJ1-2,CASSPQTGGGDGYTF,TGCGCCAGCAGCCCCCAGACAGGGGGCGGTGATGGCTACACCTTC
TRBV15,.,.,TRBJ2-3,CATSKGSTDTDTQYF,TGTGCCACCAGCAAAGGTAGCACCGACACAGATACGCAGTATTTT
TRBV5-1,.,.,TRBJ1-2,CASSSELSGISFYGYTF,TGCGCCAGCAGCTCCGAATTGTCGGGGATCAGCTTCTATGGCTACACCTTC